The 32 T cell receptor beta chains presented below share a single source sample, sequenced in a study of shared clonotypes between healthy human individuals. Sequencing used immunoSEQ multiplex PCR; TCRdb keeps in-frame clones, though not all of them. The data hold roughly 2.2 million clones, with 90% to 95% observed a single time. Sequencing was carried out using naive CD4+ T cells from PBMCs. Subset in this sample: CD45RA+ positively selected. The receptors were gathered from a man aged 18 to 35 in good health. Some clones in this sample may be carry-over from other donors' samples.

The genes are TRBV7-9 and TRBJ2-3; D perhaps matches TRBD2 (6 bases). This CDR3 is built from 15 residues. Deletions cut 5 bases from V and 1 base from J, with 13 bases between. CDR1 SEHNR and CDR2 FQNEAQ come from the germline V gene (reference sequence). DNA of the CDR3: TGTGCCAGCAGCCAACAGGCTAGCGGCACAGATACGCAGTATTTT. Protein: CASSQQASGTDTQYF.

The chain carries TRBV7-9 and TRBJ2-7; the match to TRBD2 covers 8 bases. Per the germline V gene, CDR1 is SEHNR and CDR2 is FQNEAQ (reference sequence). Trimming took 7 bases from V and 7 from J; bases not matched to a gene: 27. This CDR3 is 19 amino acids long. Here the CDR3 DNA reads TGTGCCAGCACCCTTGGGGAGATAGCGGGACCAATAACTACCTCAGAGCAGTACTTC. Amino acids: CASTLGEIAGPITTSEQYF.

This chain uses TRBV4-2 with TRBJ2-1; 8 bases agree with TRBD2. J was trimmed by 1 base and V by 3 bases; bases with no gene match: 8. Germline V gene lookup returns CDR1 LGHNA and CDR2 YNFKEQ. This CDR3 comprises 17 residues. As DNA, the CDR3 is TGTGCCAGCAGCCATCCCCCAGCGGGAGCGTCCTACAATGAGCAGTTCTTC. Protein sequence: CASSHPPAGASYNEQFF.

The rearrangement links TRBV7-8 to TRBJ2-1; 13 bases are a match to TRBD2. Germline V CDR1 and CDR2: SGHVS, FQNEAQ. V lost 5 bases and J lost 9; bases outside the gene matches: 7. The CDR3 extends over 15 amino acids. DNA for the CDR3: TGTGCCAGCAGCCTCGGACTAGCGGGAGTTACTGAGCAGTTCTTC. Its translation is CASSLGLAGVTEQFF. Supplemented by reference TRBV7-8 and TRBJ2-1, the full variable domain reads GAGVSQSPRYKVAKRGQDVALRCDPISGHVSLFWYQQALGQGPEFLTYFQNEAQLDKSGLPSDRFFAERPEGSVSTLKIQRTQQEDSAVYLCASSLGLAGVTEQFFGPGTRLTVL.

The chain combines TRBV5-1 with TRBJ2-1; the D gene is possibly TRBD1 (6 bases). Trimming took off 0 bases at V and 0 bases at J, with 10 bases between the two ends. The CDR3 runs 16 residues. Germline V gene data show CDR1 as SGHRS and CDR2 as YFSETQ. This CDR3 reads CASSLGGLNSYNEQFF. In DNA form, the CDR3 reads TGCGCCAGCAGCTTGGGGGGGCTCAACTCCTACAATGAGCAGTTCTTC.

In this sample, this clone turned up a few times. The chain couples TRBV6-5 to TRBJ1-2; D is possibly TRBD1 (6 bases). The CDR3 loop spans 15 amino acids. V lost 5 bases and J 1 base, leaving 14 bases between the germline ends. The germline V gene encodes CDR1 MNHEY and CDR2 SVGAGI. CDR3 protein: CASSPQGGLNYGYTF. For the CDR3, the DNA is TGTGCCAGCAGTCCACAAGGGGGTCTTAACTATGGCTACACCTTC.

This clone was seen only once. The gene calls are TRBV18 and TRBJ2-5; 7 positions agree with TRBD2. This CDR3 comprises 15 residues. The V gene end was trimmed by 3 bases and the J gene end by 5 bases; junction bases not matched to a gene: 9. The germline V gene encodes CDR1 KGHSH and CDR2 LQKENI. The CDR3 is CASSPVPAGVETQYF. In DNA form, the CDR3 reads TGTGCCAGCTCACCCGTTCCGGCGGGAGTGGAGACCCAGTACTTC.

The sample holds one count of this clone. For the CDR3, the DNA is TGTGCCAGCAGTTTACGGAGGGTGAACACTGAAGCTTTCTTT. Its protein is CASSLRRVNTEAFF. The chain combines TRBV28 with TRBJ1-1; D remains unclear. V was shortened by 2 bases and J by 0 bases, with 7 bases between the two germline ends. Germline V gene sequence: CDR1 MDHEN, CDR2 SYDVKM. The CDR3 is made up of 14 amino acids.

V and J are TRBV9 and TRBJ2-7, with D unresolved. V lost 1 base and J lost 2, with 16 bases in between. Germline loops: CDR1 SGDLS, CDR2 YYNGEE. The CDR3 runs 16 residues. CDR3 nucleotide sequence: TGTGCCAGCAGCGTATTGCCTGGGAAGGACCCCTACGAGCAGTACTTC. It translates to CASSVLPGKDPYEQYF.

The chain carries TRBV6-5 and TRBJ2-5; TRBD2 might be the D (5 bases). The end of the DNA is better explained by TRBJ2-7, so the J call may be wrong. Germline V lookup: CDR1 MNHEY, CDR2 SVGAGI. CDR3 length equals 15 residues. The CDR3 sequence: CASSYFRAVDYEQYF. DNA for the CDR3: TGTGCCAGCAGTTATTTTAGAGCGGTAGATTACGAGCAGTACTTC.

This chain connects TRBV27 to TRBJ2-3, with D unclear. CDR3 length: 10 amino acids. V was clipped by 9 bases and J by 3 bases, with 4 bases between them. From germline, CDR1 is MNHEY and CDR2 SMNVEV (reference sequence). CDR3 amino acids: CARQTDTQYF. The CDR3 DNA reads TGTGCCAGGCAAACAGATACGCAGTATTTT.

The V and J genes are TRBV5-4 and TRBJ2-5; TRBD1 agrees at 8 bases. With V trimmed by 0 bases and J by 5 bases, 9 bases remained unmatched. There are 16 residues in the CDR3. Germline assignment: CDR1 SGHNT and CDR2 YYREEE (reference sequence). The CDR3 here is CASSLDAAGGGETQYF. Written as DNA, the CDR3 is TGTGCCAGCAGCTTGGATGCCGCAGGGGGCGGGGAGACCCAGTACTTC.

The rearrangement uses TRBV7-3 and TRBJ2-7; the D gene is possibly TRBD2 (5 bases). This CDR3 spans 14 amino acids. Germline CDR1 SGHTA, CDR2 FQGTGA. Trimming took off 4 bases at V and 0 bases at J, with 10 bases between the two ends. The CDR3 nucleotides are TGTGCCAGCAGCTCAAGGACTGACTCCTACGAGCAGTACTTC. It yields the protein CASSSRTDSYEQYF.

V gene TRBV7-2 combines with J gene TRBJ2-7, with D tentatively TRBD2 (5 bases). V was shortened by 5 bases and J by 2 bases, with 13 bases between the two germline ends. The germline V gene encodes CDR1 SGHTA and CDR2 FQGNSA. CDR3 length: 14 amino acids. In DNA form, the CDR3 reads TGTGCCAGCAGCACCGACGGAGGACCCTACGAGCAGTACTTC. Protein: CASSTDGGPYEQYF.

The V and J genes are TRBV29-1 and TRBJ2-5, with D maybe TRBD2 (6 bases). Trimming took off 7 bases at V and 5 bases at J, with 14 bases between the two ends. The CDR3 has 12 residues. The V gene's germline CDR1 is SQVTM and CDR2 ANQGSEA. The CDR3 coding sequence is TGCAGCGCGGAGGGATCGGAGGAGACCCAGTACTTC. The encoded protein is CSAEGSEETQYF.

The V call is TRBV9, the J call TRBJ2-3; 9 positions agree with TRBD2. V lost 4 bases, J lost 4 bases, and 7 bases stayed unmatched. Germline assignment: CDR1 SGDLS and CDR2 YYNGEE. This CDR3 is built from 15 residues. In DNA, the CDR3 is TGTGCCAGCAGCCGCGCGGGAGGGCTGGCAGATACGCAGTATTTT. Protein sequence: CASSRAGGLADTQYF. The entire variable domain, with the rest obtained from reference TRBV9 and TRBJ2-3, is as follows: DSGVTQTPKHLITATGQRVTLRCSPRSGDLSVYWYQQSLDQGLQFLIQYYNGEERAKGNILERFSAQQFPDLHSELNLSSLELGDSALYFCASSRAGGLADTQYFGPGTRLTVL.

The chain carries TRBV7-3 and TRBJ2-2; no definite D call. CDR3 length: 15 amino acids. The V end was cut by 3 bases, the J end by 1 base, with 9 bases between. Germline lookup yields CDR1 SGHTA and CDR2 FQGTGA. The CDR3 region is CASSLSGKNTGELFF. CDR3 nucleotide sequence: TGTGCCAGCAGCTTGTCAGGAAAGAACACCGGGGAGCTGTTTTTT.

The chain combines TRBV6-6 with TRBJ1-3; tentative D call: TRBD1 (5 bases). Germline CDR1 is MNHNY and CDR2 is SVGAGI (reference sequence). Trimming stripped 2 bases from V and 2 bases from J, with 13 bases between. This CDR3 contains 16 residues. CDR3 sequence reads: CASSYQGVLTGNTIYF. The CDR3 coding sequence is TGTGCCAGCAGTTACCAAGGGGTACTCACTGGAAACACCATATATTTT.

This rearrangement joins TRBV6-6 to TRBJ1-1, with TRBD1 as a possible D gene (6 bases). The CDR3 loop spans 15 amino acids. Germline lookup yields CDR1 MNHNY and CDR2 SVGAGI (reference sequence). V was clipped by 6 bases and J by 3 bases, with 17 bases between them. The CDR3 sequence: CASRLKTGAYTEAFF. In DNA, the CDR3 is TGTGCCAGCAGATTAAAGACAGGCGCGTACACTGAAGCTTTCTTT.

CDR3 in amino acids: CASSQSRGEQFF. The CDR3 DNA is TGTGCCAGCAGCCAAAGCCGGGGTGAGCAGTTCTTC. V is TRBV14 and J is TRBJ2-1; D is perhaps TRBD2 (5 bases). Germline CDR1 SGHDN, CDR2 FVKESK. The CDR3 has 12 amino acids. V shed 2 bases and J shed 9 bases, with 8 bases lying between them.

CDR3: CASSLGGFSEKLFF. As DNA, the CDR3 is TGTGCCAGCAGTTTAGGGGGGTTCAGTGAAAAACTGTTTTTT. This chain connects TRBV28 to TRBJ1-4, with D perhaps matching TRBD1 (5 bases). In germline, CDR1 is MDHEN, CDR2 SYDVKM. The CDR3 extends over 14 amino acids. Trimming removed 2 bases from V and 7 bases from J, with 11 bases in between.

The J gene is TRBJ2-1, the V gene TRBV2, with D perhaps TRBD1 or TRBD2 (6 bases each). Trimming pared 8 bases from V and 3 bases from J, leaving 11 bases between. CDR1 and CDR2 from the germline V gene are SNHLY and FYNNEI. This CDR3 is built from 13 residues. Here the CDR3 DNA reads TGTGCCAGCGGGGGCGGGGTCTACAATGAGCAGTTCTTC. Translation gives CASGGGVYNEQFF.

The rearrangement uses TRBV2 and TRBJ2-2; TRBD1 might be the D (5 bases). V shed 6 bases and J shed 1 base, with 12 bases lying between them. The CDR3 runs 15 residues. Germline V gene lookup returns CDR1 SNHLY and CDR2 FYNNEI. In DNA, the CDR3 is TGTGCCAGCAGCGCTCGAACAGGGAACACCGGGGAGCTGTTTTTT. Translation gives CASSARTGNTGELFF.

The chain links TRBV6-1 to TRBJ1-4; D uncertain. The CDR3 has 12 residues. The germline V gene has CDR1 MNHNS and CDR2 SASEGT. V gave up 2 bases and J gave up 5 bases, with 3 bases separating them. The CDR3 nucleotides read TGTGCCAGCAGTGAACAAAATGAAAAACTGTTTTTT. Protein product: CASSEQNEKLFF.

This rearrangement joins TRBV30 to TRBJ1-3; D gene ambiguous. The CDR3 runs 15 residues. Deletions cut 2 bases from V and 1 base from J, with 12 bases between. The germline V gene encodes CDR1 GTSNPN and CDR2 SVGIG (reference sequence). The chain's CDR3 is CAWSWTGRSGNTIYF. In nucleotides, the CDR3 is TGTGCCTGGAGTTGGACGGGAAGATCTGGAAACACCATATATTTT.

The chain has TRBV7-2 and TRBJ2-7; TRBD1 aligns across 7 bases. Trimming removed 1 base from V and 8 bases from J; junction bases left unmatched: 5. CDR1 SGHTA and CDR2 FQGNSA come from the germline V gene. The CDR3 is 13 residues long. As DNA, the CDR3 is TGTGCCAGCAGCTTAGGGGACAGTAGCAAGCAGTACTTC. Amino acids: CASSLGDSSKQYF. Full variable domain (rest looked up from reference TRBV7-2 and TRBJ2-7): GAGVSQSPSNKVTEKGKDVELRCDPISGHTALYWYRQSLGQGLEFLIYFQGNSAPDKSGLPSDRFSAERTGGSVSTLTIQRTQQEDSAVYLCASSLGDSSKQYFGPGTRLTVT.

The CDR3 protein is CASSLDQGGGTDTQYF. The CDR3 DNA reads TGTGCCAGCAGCTTGGATCAGGGTGGTGGCACAGATACGCAGTATTTT. The V call is TRBV5-4, the J call TRBJ2-3; maybe TRBD1 (5 bases). Looked up from germline, CDR1 is SGHNT and CDR2 is YYREEE (reference sequence). CDR3 length equals 16 residues. V was clipped by 0 bases and J by 1 base, with 12 bases between them.

This clone was seen once. V and J are TRBV30 and TRBJ1-1, with D hard to call. The CDR3 runs 13 residues. CDR1 is GTSNPN, CDR2 SVGIG, per germline (reference sequence). V gave up 5 bases and J gave up 1 base, with 11 bases separating them. The CDR3 nucleotides read TGTGCCTGGGACAAACGAACGAACACTGAAGCTTTCTTT. This encodes CAWDKRTNTEAFF.

This clone was counted only a few times. The chain is built from TRBV6-1 and TRBJ1-2; D ambiguous. V shed 6 bases and J shed 0 bases, with 11 bases lying between them. The CDR3 spans 14 residues. Germline CDR1 MNHNS, CDR2 SASEGT. CDR3 residues: CASRAHGANYGYTF. Here the CDR3 DNA reads TGTGCCAGCAGGGCCCACGGAGCTAACTATGGCTACACCTTC.

The gene calls are TRBV28 and TRBJ1-2, with D uncertain. The CDR3 is 14 residues long. Trimming stripped 6 bases from V and 1 base from J, with 12 bases between. The germline gives CDR1 MDHEN, CDR2 SYDVKM. The DNA of the CDR3 is TGTGCCAGCAGCCAAGCACAGAGTAACTATGGCTACACCTTC. This sequence encodes CASSQAQSNYGYTF.

This chain connects TRBV9 to TRBJ2-3, with D perhaps assigned TRBD1 or TRBD2 (5 bases each). CDR1 and CDR2 from the germline V gene are SGDLS and YYNGEE. The CDR3 totals 17 residues. V gave up 0 bases and J gave up 6 bases, with 20 bases separating them. The CDR3 nucleotides are TGTGCCAGCAGCGTAGCTACAATGGGGCGTCCGGGGGATACGCAGTATTTT. This translates into CASSVATMGRPGDTQYF.

The chain employs TRBV9 and TRBJ1-1; the D gene is possibly TRBD1 (6 bases). The CDR3 is made up of 17 amino acids. Per the germline V gene, CDR1 is SGDLS and CDR2 is YYNGEE. Trimming stripped 0 bases from V and 5 bases from J, with 20 bases between. The DNA for the CDR3 is TGTGCCAGCAGCGTAGCCCCGTACGGGGGCTTGGTTACTGAAGCTTTCTTT. Translating it yields CASSVAPYGGLVTEAFF.